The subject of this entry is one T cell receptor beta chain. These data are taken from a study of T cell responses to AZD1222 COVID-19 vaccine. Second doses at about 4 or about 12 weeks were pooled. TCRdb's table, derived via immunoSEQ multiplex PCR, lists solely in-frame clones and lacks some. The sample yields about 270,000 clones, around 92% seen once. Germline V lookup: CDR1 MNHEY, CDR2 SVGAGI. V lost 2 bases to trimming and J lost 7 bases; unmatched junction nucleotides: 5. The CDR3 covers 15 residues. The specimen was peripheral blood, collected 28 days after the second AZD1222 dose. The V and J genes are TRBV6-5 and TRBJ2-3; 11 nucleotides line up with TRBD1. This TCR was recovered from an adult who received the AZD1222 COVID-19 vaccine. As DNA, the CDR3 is TGTGCCAGCAGTTACGCGGGGACAGGGGGAAATACGCAGTATTTT. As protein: CASSYAGTGGNTQYF.